This record covers a single TCR beta chain. The target antigen is unknown. The record originates from a study of blood T cells in healthy people across ages. Extraction yielded at least 6 micrograms of total RNA per sample. With 3 bases clipped from V and 4 bases from J, the junction kept 3 bases outside the gene matches. Germline V gene data show CDR1 as SGHTA and CDR2 as FQGNSA. The CDR3 contains 15 residues. Study-level results: Older age went with lower TCR beta diversity per million T cells, in a roughly linear way.

PCR was performed a second time for about 7 to 11 cycles using a sample-barcoded 5' primer and a J-beta primer mix. TCRdb reprocessed the 5' RACE reads with MiXCR, giving one entry per CDR3 protein. The sample has some 1.5 million distinct CDR3 sequences; roughly 27% are singletons. The TCR originated in a woman aged 25 to 39 in good health. The chain links TRBV7-2 to TRBJ2-3; 11 bases align to TRBD2. The sample consisted of blood. The DNA for the CDR3 is TGTGCCAGCAGCTTCCAGACTAGCGGGGCAGATACGCAGTATTTT. Protein sequence: CASSFQTSGADTQYF.